Listed here are 13 T cell receptor beta chains from one sample, sequenced in a study of blood T cells in healthy people across ages (dated by TCRdb to the mid-2010s). The method was 5' RACE. Sequencer: Illumina HiSeq 2500. The second PCR ran for about 6 to 12 cycles and used a J-beta primer mix along with a sample-barcoded 5' primer. TCRdb passed the public sequencing reads through fastp at Q25 and MiXCR, retaining productive beta sequences. Rows are unified per CDR3 protein, each entry keeping the most common DNA and genes. This sample gives about 1.5 million distinct CDR3 sequences in total; approximately 40% of them show up just once. Approximately 7.9% of the sample goes to the ten largest clones. Sequences were obtained from blood. The receptors originated from a woman under 30 in good health.

This clonotype has a single count. The chain has TRBV28 and TRBJ1-4; D call uncertain. This CDR3 has 13 residues. Trimming removed 3 bases at V and 8 bases at J, with 10 bases between. Germline CDR1 reads MDHEN; CDR2 reads SYDVKM. CDR3 loop: CASSLVSAEKLFF. The CDR3 nucleotides read TGTGCCAGCAGTTTGGTCTCGGCAGAAAAACTGTTTTTT. The full variable domain, rest sourced from reference TRBV28 and TRBJ1-4, is DVKVTQSSRYLVKRTGEKVFLECVQDMDHENMFWYRQDPGLGLRLIYFSYDVKMKEKGDIPEGYSVSREKKERFSLILESASTNQTSMYLCASSLVSAEKLFFGSGTQLSVL.

The chain has TRBV10-3 and TRBJ2-1; perhaps TRBD2 as D (5 bases). The V end lost 0 bases, the J end lost 9 bases, and 21 bases lay between the germline ends. Per germline, CDR1 ENHRY and CDR2 SYGVKD. The length of the CDR3 is 17 residues. CDR3 sequence: CAISESPGNSVEGEQFF. In nucleotides, the CDR3 is TGTGCCATCAGTGAGTCACCCGGGAATTCCGTCGAAGGTGAGCAGTTCTTC.

The CDR3 coding sequence is TGTGCCAGCAGCGTACGTATGTGGGACTCGGATAATGAGCAGTACTTC. Translating it yields CASSVRMWDSDNEQYF. The V and J genes are TRBV9 and TRBJ2-5; D might be TRBD2 (6 bases). The V end lost 1 base, the J end lost 11 bases, and 24 bases lay between the germline ends. Germline CDR1 reads SGDLS; CDR2 reads YYNGEE. There are 16 residues in the CDR3.

This clonotype was observed a few times. This rearrangement joins TRBV20-1 to TRBJ2-1; a possible D gene is TRBD1 (7 bases). The CDR3 has 15 amino acids. Germline V lookup: CDR1 DFQATT, CDR2 SNEGSKA (reference sequence). V lost 6 bases to trimming and J lost 2 bases, with 17 bases between them. CDR3 region: CSARGVRGPYNEQFF. DNA of the CDR3: TGCAGTGCCAGGGGGGTCAGGGGCCCCTACAATGAGCAGTTCTTC.

This clonotype occurred a few times. This chain connects TRBV20-1 to TRBJ2-5; D tentatively fits TRBD1 or TRBD2 (5 bases each). Germline-derived CDR1 and CDR2 are DFQATT and SNEGSKA (reference sequence). Trimming removed 3 bases from V and 1 base from J, with 12 bases in between. There are 14 residues in the CDR3. In DNA form, the CDR3 reads TGCAGTGCTAGTGGGGGACGAAGCCAAGAGACCCAGTACTTC. This codes for CSASGGRSQETQYF.

V and J are TRBV7-2 and TRBJ2-3; no firm D call. The CDR3 totals 14 residues. Germline V CDR1 and CDR2: SGHTA, FQGNSA. Trimming removed 5 bases from V and 5 bases from J, with 14 bases in between. The CDR3 DNA follows: TGTGCCAGCAGCCCTGACTCAGTAAGAGATACGCAGTATTTT. Translating gives CASSPDSVRDTQYF.

This clonotype was seen a single time. The chain couples TRBV9 to TRBJ2-3; D call uncertain. CDR3 length: 15 amino acids. Germline V gives CDR1 SGDLS, CDR2 YYNGEE. V was clipped by 3 bases and J by 0 bases, with 11 bases between them. This CDR3 reads CASSARTASTDTQYF. DNA for the CDR3: TGTGCCAGCAGCGCCCGGACGGCTAGCACAGATACGCAGTATTTT. Complete variable domain (other parts from reference TRBV9 and TRBJ2-3): DSGVTQTPKHLITATGQRVTLRCSPRSGDLSVYWYQQSLDQGLQFLIQYYNGEERAKGNILERFSAQQFPDLHSELNLSSLELGDSALYFCASSARTASTDTQYFGPGTRLTVL.

This clonotype was detected only a few times. The chain links TRBV20-1 to TRBJ2-5; 9 bases line up with TRBD2. The CDR3 runs 15 residues. CDR1 is DFQATT and CDR2 is SNEGSKA in the germline V gene (reference sequence). After removal of 0 bases from V and 11 bases from J, the junction contained 13 bases not matched to a gene. CDR3: CSARDQGLAKNEQYF. The CDR3, as DNA: TGCAGTGCTAGAGATCAGGGACTAGCAAAGAATGAGCAGTACTTC.

This clonotype was observed a few times. With a much larger clone just one base away, this may be a read error. V gene TRBV7-2 combines with J gene TRBJ2-7; 14 nucleotides align to TRBD2. Germline V lookup: CDR1 SGHTA, CDR2 FQGNSA. CDR3 length: 16 amino acids. Trimming removed 5 bases from V and 7 bases from J; junction bases left unmatched: 10. CDR3 nucleotide sequence: TGTGCCAGCAGCCCATCGGGACTAGCGGGAGAAAATGAGCAGTACTTC. Translated, it gives CASSPSGLAGENEQYF.

This clonotype turned up a few times. The chain combines TRBV5-1 with TRBJ2-7; D not resolved. Germline V gives CDR1 SGHRS, CDR2 YFSETQ. There are 14 residues in the CDR3. V was clipped by 0 bases and J by 4 bases, with 11 bases between them. The DNA for the CDR3 is TGCGCCAGCAGCTTGGCCGTAGTAGGGTACGAGCAGTACTTC. It is translated as CASSLAVVGYEQYF.

In regard to this clonotype: A read error may account for a junction end that differs from germline. The chain employs TRBV6-5 and TRBJ2-5; D possibly corresponds to TRBD2 (5 bases). The J call may not be correct, given that the DNA end is closer to TRBJ2-7. This CDR3 is 15 amino acids long. CDR1 and CDR2 from the germline V gene are MNHEY and SVGAGI. CDR3 sequence: CASSSPGGDSFEQYF. CDR3 nucleotide sequence: TGTGCCAGCAGTTCCCCCGGAGGTGACTCCTTCGAGCAGTACTTC.

This clonotype has more than one count but fewer than ten. The J gene is TRBJ2-1, the V gene TRBV21-1; the listed D gene, TRBD1, was not tested against the DNA. TRBV21-1 is a pseudogene. This CDR3 is 18 amino acids long. For the CDR3, the DNA is TGTGCCAGCAGCAGCCCGAGGACCCACACCAACTCCTACAATGAGCAGTTCTTC. Translated, it gives CASSSPRTHTNSYNEQFF.

This clonotype was observed a few times. The V call is TRBV12-3 or TRBV12-4, the J call TRBJ1-2; 9 nucleotides match TRBD1. J lost 3 bases, V lost 5 bases, and 16 bases had no gene match. CDR3 size: 18 residues. DNA of the CDR3: TGTGCCAGCAGTGGACCGGGACAGGGAGCGTTAGGGGACTATGGCTACACCTTC. Translated, it gives CASSGPGQGALGDYGYTF.